There are a few counts of the clone carrying this T cell receptor beta chain. This sample stems from a study of blood T cell repertoires in COVID-19. Background on the study: The study drew acute and convalescent COVID-19 samples from the United States, Italy and Spain.

Germline CDR1 reads LGHNA; CDR2 reads YNFKEQ. This CDR3 comprises 18 residues. The ends lost 2 bases at V and 0 bases at J; junction bases unmatched: 10. The protocol was immunoSEQ multiplex PCR, while the TCRdb copy is restricted to in-frame clones and leaves out a portion. The sample has about 150,000 clones; approximately 83% are singletons. The chain has TRBV4-2 and TRBJ1-5, with 7 bases lining up with TRBD1. The sequencing input was peripheral blood. The sequence derives from a man between 65 and 79 years old with acute or convalescent COVID-19. The CDR3: CASSQTSDRAYSNQPQHF. The CDR3 DNA follows: TGTGCCAGCAGCCAAACCTCCGACAGGGCGTATAGCAATCAGCCCCAGCATTTT.